This T cell receptor beta chain was identified during a study of T cells after yellow fever vaccination. Points from the study as a whole: Although the secondary response was weaker, it peaked faster, at day 5 versus 15. Most clones from primary vaccination resurfaced after the booster (roughly 96% CD4, approximately 87% CD8).

One entry per CDR3 protein results from TCRdb running MiXCR on the 5' RACE reads. The sample shows under 200,000 distinct CDR3 sequences, 6.5% to 8.5% of them seen only once. Germline CDR1 LGHDT, CDR2 YNNKEL (reference sequence). The V end lost 7 bases, the J end lost 1 base, and 14 bases lay between the germline ends. This CDR3 has 14 amino acids. Concerning this clonotype itself: Antigen specificity is unknown.

The sequencing used CD4+ T cells sorted from PBMCs, collected roughly 5 days after the first yellow fever vaccination. The sequence derives from a man aged 18 to 29 who received the YFV17D yellow fever vaccine. The chain joins TRBV3-1 to TRBJ2-7; D might be TRBD1 or TRBD2, each matching 7 bases. The CDR3, as DNA: TGTGCCAGCAAAACAGGGGAGGGGTCCTACGAGCAGTACTTC. It is translated as CASKTGEGSYEQYF.